The rows below give T cell receptor beta chains drawn from one sample of a study of read filtering for tumor transcriptome and immune sequencing. TCRdb reprocessed the reads with MiXCR, giving one entry per CDR3 protein. The sample yields some 19,000 distinct CDR3 sequences, about 20% seen once. Sample: a population of CD138-negative cells sorted from bone marrow. These receptors were collected from a donor older than 35 with multiple myeloma. The CDR3 runs from the conserved cysteine through the conserved F or W. Each record gives: D gene, J gene, V gene, clone size, CDR3 protein, CDR3 DNA. The D gene is left open where the match is weak. Clone size appears in some rows only: once, few, many, or a class for an expanded clone.

D gene: TRBD1
J gene: TRBJ2-7
V gene: TRBV28
clone size: .
CDR3 protein: CASSLAARGHEQYF
CDR3 DNA: TGTGCCAGCAGTTTAGCGGCGAGGGGGCACGAGCAGTACTTC

D gene: .
J gene: TRBJ2-3
V gene: TRBV12-3/TRBV12-4
clone size: few
CDR3 protein: CASSSPFAHTQYF
CDR3 DNA: TGTGCCAGCAGTTCCCCATTCGCGCATACGCAGTATTTT

D gene: .
J gene: TRBJ2-7
V gene: TRBV19
clone size: many
CDR3 protein: CASSIGTGSYEQYF
CDR3 DNA: TGTGCCAGTAGTATAGGAACGGGCAGCTACGAGCAGTACTTC

D gene: .
J gene: TRBJ2-1
V gene: TRBV27
clone size: many
CDR3 protein: CASSSTLSELFGEQFF
CDR3 DNA: TGTGCCAGCAGTTCGACGCTCAGCGAACTCTTCGGTGAGCAGTTCTTC

D gene: TRBD2
J gene: TRBJ2-2
V gene: TRBV2
clone size: many
CDR3 protein: CASTKGAGEAGELFF
CDR3 DNA: TGTGCCAGCACTAAGGGAGCGGGAGAGGCCGGGGAGCTGTTTTTT

D gene: TRBD2
J gene: TRBJ2-3
V gene: TRBV7-2
clone size: many
CDR3 protein: CASSSRPPGLAGGSTTDTQYF
CDR3 DNA: TGTGCCAGCAGCTCGAGACCCCCGGGACTAGCGGGAGGCTCCACCACAGATACGCAGTATTTT

D gene: .
J gene: TRBJ2-1
V gene: TRBV7-3
clone size: medium-sized
CDR3 protein: CASSLNGYEQFF
CDR3 DNA: TGTGCCAGCAGCTTAAACGGCTATGAGCAGTTCTTC

D gene: .
J gene: TRBJ2-3
V gene: TRBV5-8
clone size: .
CDR3 protein: CASSFYGTSGSTDTQYF
CDR3 DNA: TGTGCCAGCAGCTTTTATGGTACTAGTGGGAGCACAGATACGCAGTATTTT

D gene: TRBD1
J gene: TRBJ2-1
V gene: TRBV27
clone size: .
CDR3 protein: CASSLAGGGYNEQFF
CDR3 DNA: TGTGCCAGCAGTTTGGCAGGGGGCGGCTACAATGAGCAGTTCTTC

D gene: TRBD1
J gene: TRBJ2-2
V gene: TRBV9
clone size: few
CDR3 protein: CASSVFIVVGQGSTGELFF
CDR3 DNA: TGTGCCAGCAGCGTCTTTATAGTCGTGGGACAGGGAAGCACCGGGGAGCTGTTTTTT

D gene: TRBD1
J gene: TRBJ1-5
V gene: TRBV7-9
clone size: .
CDR3 protein: CASSLARTGGSNQPQHF
CDR3 DNA: TGTGCCAGCAGCTTAGCTCGGACAGGGGGGTCCAATCAGCCCCAGCATTTT

D gene: TRBD1
J gene: TRBJ2-7
V gene: TRBV11-2
clone size: few
CDR3 protein: CASSPDRGEQYF
CDR3 DNA: TGTGCCAGCAGTCCCGACAGGGGCGAGCAGTACTTC

D gene: TRBD2
J gene: TRBJ2-2
V gene: TRBV20-1
clone size: .
CDR3 protein: CSARAKRGNTGEPFF
CDR3 DNA: TGCAGTGCTAGGGCTAAGCGGGGGAACACCGGGGAGCCGTTTTTT

D gene: .
J gene: TRBJ1-2
V gene: TRBV25-1
clone size: .
CDR3 protein: CASSRQGPNYGYTF
CDR3 DNA: TGTGCCAGCAGTCGGCAGGGGCCTAACTATGGCTACACCTTC

D gene: .
J gene: TRBJ2-5
V gene: TRBV20-1
clone size: once
CDR3 protein: CSAVAQETQYF
CDR3 DNA: TGCAGTGCTGTTGCGCAAGAGACCCAGTACTTC

D gene: TRBD1
J gene: TRBJ1-2
V gene: TRBV6-5
clone size: many
CDR3 protein: CASKNRGVSGYTF
CDR3 DNA: TGTGCCAGCAAAAACAGGGGAGTCAGCGGCTACACCTTC

D gene: .
J gene: TRBJ2-6
V gene: TRBV7-9
clone size: .
CDR3 protein: CASSLVTGASSGANVLTF
CDR3 DNA: TGTGCCAGCAGCTTAGTTACAGGCGCGAGCTCTGGGGCCAACGTCCTGACTTTC

D gene: TRBD1
J gene: TRBJ1-1
V gene: TRBV11-2
clone size: many
CDR3 protein: CASSSRDSLNTEAFF
CDR3 DNA: TGTGCCAGCAGCTCCCGGGACAGCCTGAACACTGAAGCTTTCTTT

D gene: TRBD1
J gene: TRBJ1-1
V gene: TRBV5-1
clone size: many
CDR3 protein: CASSRLRTGSDTEAFF
CDR3 DNA: TGCGCCAGCAGCCGATTAAGGACAGGGTCGGACACTGAAGCTTTCTTT

D gene: .
J gene: TRBJ1-1
V gene: TRBV25-1
clone size: many
CDR3 protein: CASSENQGYTEAFF
CDR3 DNA: TGTGCCAGCAGTGAAAACCAGGGATACACTGAAGCTTTCTTT

D gene: TRBD1
J gene: TRBJ2-1
V gene: TRBV27
clone size: many
CDR3 protein: CASRLMGQGDISSYNEQFF
CDR3 DNA: TGTGCCAGCAGACTAATGGGACAGGGGGATATAAGCTCCTACAATGAGCAGTTCTTC

D gene: .
J gene: TRBJ1-5
V gene: TRBV28
clone size: .
CDR3 protein: CASRGSPGRQEYNQPQHF
CDR3 DNA: TGTGCCAGCAGAGGGAGTCCGGGACGCCAAGAATACAATCAGCCCCAGCATTTT

D gene: .
J gene: TRBJ2-7
V gene: TRBV5-1
clone size: .
CDR3 protein: CASSGGDPGSYEQYF
CDR3 DNA: TGCGCCAGCAGCGGCGGGGACCCCGGCTCCTACGAGCAGTACTTC

D gene: .
J gene: TRBJ2-2
V gene: TRBV3-1
clone size: many
CDR3 protein: CASSSDGGELFF
CDR3 DNA: TGTGCCAGCAGCTCGGACGGCGGGGAGCTGTTTTTT

D gene: .
J gene: TRBJ2-3
V gene: TRBV29-1
clone size: medium-sized
CDR3 protein: CSAGRFTDTQYF
CDR3 DNA: TGCAGCGCTGGACGGTTCACAGATACGCAGTATTTT

D gene: .
J gene: TRBJ2-1
V gene: TRBV25-1
clone size: .
CDR3 protein: CASIGTSGHDEQFF
CDR3 DNA: TGTGCCAGCATTGGGACCAGCGGACACGATGAGCAGTTCTTC

D gene: TRBD2
J gene: TRBJ2-2
V gene: TRBV28
clone size: many
CDR3 protein: CASSFPLLAGDPTGELFF
CDR3 DNA: TGTGCCAGCAGTTTCCCGCTGTTAGCGGGAGACCCCACCGGGGAGCTGTTTTTT

D gene: .
J gene: TRBJ1-4
V gene: TRBV7-6
clone size: .
CDR3 protein: CASSPLSGRSEKLFF
CDR3 DNA: TGTGCCAGCAGCCCCTTGAGCGGAAGGTCAGAAAAACTGTTTTTT

D gene: .
J gene: TRBJ1-1
V gene: TRBV7-2
clone size: few
CDR3 protein: CASSTGVLGAFF
CDR3 DNA: TGTGCCAGCAGCACTGGGGTGTTGGGAGCTTTCTTT

D gene: .
J gene: TRBJ2-3
V gene: TRBV25-1
clone size: many
CDR3 protein: CASSEYRADTQYF
CDR3 DNA: TGTGCCAGCAGTGAATATAGGGCAGATACGCAGTATTTT

D gene: .
J gene: TRBJ2-1
V gene: TRBV10-3
clone size: many
CDR3 protein: CAINSGEGFDNEQFF
CDR3 DNA: TGTGCCATCAATTCAGGGGAGGGGTTCGACAATGAGCAGTTCTTC

D gene: TRBD2
J gene: TRBJ2-1
V gene: TRBV27
clone size: many
CDR3 protein: CASSFPASGSNEQFF
CDR3 DNA: TGTGCCAGCAGCTTCCCAGCCAGCGGGAGCAATGAGCAGTTCTTC

D gene: .
J gene: TRBJ2-2
V gene: TRBV29-1
clone size: .
CDR3 protein: CSVCPSVNTGELFF
CDR3 DNA: TGCAGCGTTTGTCCTAGCGTAAACACCGGGGAGCTGTTTTTT

D gene: .
J gene: TRBJ2-5
V gene: TRBV5-1
clone size: medium-sized
CDR3 protein: CASTFGSREEETQYF
CDR3 DNA: TGCGCCAGCACTTTCGGGTCCAGGGAAGAAGAGACCCAGTACTTC

D gene: TRBD1
J gene: TRBJ1-1
V gene: TRBV27
clone size: many
CDR3 protein: CASSPQGAGDTEAFF
CDR3 DNA: TGTGCCAGCAGCCCACAGGGGGCGGGGGACACTGAAGCTTTCTTT

D gene: .
J gene: TRBJ1-1
V gene: TRBV28
clone size: few
CDR3 protein: CAIGLGVLPEAFF
CDR3 DNA: TGTGCCATCGGGCTAGGGGTATTACCTGAAGCTTTCTTT

D gene: TRBD2
J gene: TRBJ2-1
V gene: TRBV29-1
clone size: .
CDR3 protein: CSVGVAGGLEFF
CDR3 DNA: TGCAGCGTTGGGGTAGCGGGAGGGCTGGAGTTCTTC

D gene: .
J gene: TRBJ2-1
V gene: TRBV30
clone size: many
CDR3 protein: CAWRDTGLEQFF
CDR3 DNA: TGTGCCTGGCGAGACACAGGGCTTGAGCAGTTCTTC

D gene: .
J gene: TRBJ1-1
V gene: TRBV28
clone size: many
CDR3 protein: CASSGGGMNTEAFF
CDR3 DNA: TGTGCCAGCAGTGGGGGGGGGATGAACACTGAAGCTTTCTTT

D gene: TRBD2
J gene: TRBJ2-1
V gene: TRBV28
clone size: many
CDR3 protein: CASRGLGSGSSHNEQFF
CDR3 DNA: TGTGCCAGCAGGGGATTGGGCAGCGGGAGCTCCCACAATGAGCAGTTCTTC

D gene: .
J gene: TRBJ2-1
V gene: TRBV7-3
clone size: few
CDR3 protein: CASSAWTGEANEQFF
CDR3 DNA: TGTGCCAGCAGCGCCTGGACGGGAGAAGCCAATGAGCAGTTCTTC

D gene: TRBD2
J gene: TRBJ2-1
V gene: TRBV28
clone size: .
CDR3 protein: CASRRTQLAGAGNEQFF
CDR3 DNA: TGTGCCAGCAGGCGTACTCAACTAGCGGGAGCGGGGAATGAGCAGTTCTTC

D gene: .
J gene: TRBJ2-7
V gene: TRBV7-2
clone size: .
CDR3 protein: CANSSGPDEQYF
CDR3 DNA: TGTGCCAACAGCTCAGGACCCGACGAGCAGTACTTC

D gene: .
J gene: TRBJ2-3
V gene: TRBV4-3
clone size: many
CDR3 protein: CASRGRGLAADTQYF
CDR3 DNA: TGCGCCAGCAGGGGGAGGGGGCTAGCTGCAGATACGCAGTATTTT

D gene: TRBD2
J gene: TRBJ2-4
V gene: TRBV28
clone size: .
CDR3 protein: CASSPLAGDGNIQYF
CDR3 DNA: TGTGCCAGCAGTCCACTAGCGGGAGACGGTAACATTCAGTACTTC

D gene: .
J gene: TRBJ2-3
V gene: TRBV24-1
clone size: many
CDR3 protein: CATSGRDLTDTQYF
CDR3 DNA: TGTGCCACCAGTGGCCGCGACCTCACAGATACGCAGTATTTT

D gene: TRBD1
J gene: TRBJ2-7
V gene: TRBV13
clone size: many
CDR3 protein: CASSLGQGVVEQYF
CDR3 DNA: TGTGCCAGCAGCTTAGGCCAGGGGGTTGTCGAGCAGTACTTC

D gene: TRBD1
J gene: TRBJ2-5
V gene: TRBV28
clone size: .
CDR3 protein: CASSPDRGDRHQETQYF
CDR3 DNA: TGTGCCAGCAGTCCGGACAGGGGGGATAGGCACCAAGAGACCCAGTACTTC

D gene: .
J gene: TRBJ1-1
V gene: TRBV28
clone size: few
CDR3 protein: CASSLSIWGMNTEAFF
CDR3 DNA: TGTGCCAGCAGTTTAAGTATCTGGGGAATGAACACTGAAGCTTTCTTT

D gene: .
J gene: TRBJ2-5
V gene: TRBV20-1
clone size: many
CDR3 protein: CSARKDRQETQYF
CDR3 DNA: TGCAGTGCTAGAAAGGACAGACAAGAGACCCAGTACTTC

D gene: TRBD1
J gene: TRBJ2-4
V gene: TRBV7-3
clone size: few
CDR3 protein: CASSSASGTGGKAKNVQYF
CDR3 DNA: TGTGCCAGCAGCTCAGCCTCCGGGACAGGGGGCAAAGCCAAAAACGTTCAGTACTTC

D gene: .
J gene: TRBJ2-6
V gene: TRBV3-1
clone size: many
CDR3 protein: CASSQSLQGLGANVLTF
CDR3 DNA: TGTGCCAGCAGCCAAAGTCTACAGGGACTTGGGGCCAACGTCCTGACTTTC

D gene: .
J gene: TRBJ2-1
V gene: TRBV2
clone size: .
CDR3 protein: CASSGGLRGETTYNEQFF
CDR3 DNA: TGTGCCAGCAGCGGAGGTTTAAGGGGCGAAACTACCTACAATGAGCAGTTCTTC

D gene: .
J gene: TRBJ1-1
V gene: TRBV29-1
clone size: many
CDR3 protein: CSVGQGGAEAFF
CDR3 DNA: TGCAGCGTTGGGCAGGGAGGGGCTGAAGCTTTCTTT

D gene: .
J gene: TRBJ2-7
V gene: TRBV12-3/TRBV12-4
clone size: few
CDR3 protein: CASSIGGQHYEQYF
CDR3 DNA: TGTGCCAGCAGTATCGGGGGCCAGCACTACGAGCAGTACTTC

D gene: TRBD2
J gene: TRBJ2-1
V gene: TRBV19
clone size: many
CDR3 protein: CASSITAGGQGEQFF
CDR3 DNA: TGTGCCAGTAGTATTACAGCGGGAGGGCAAGGAGAGCAGTTCTTC

D gene: TRBD2
J gene: TRBJ2-3
V gene: TRBV18
clone size: many
CDR3 protein: CASSPRGRAGDTQYF
CDR3 DNA: TGTGCCAGCTCACCACGCGGGAGGGCCGGAGATACGCAGTATTTT

D gene: .
J gene: TRBJ1-6
V gene: TRBV28
clone size: few
CDR3 protein: CASALNNSPLHF
CDR3 DNA: TGTGCCAGCGCCTTGAACAATTCACCCCTCCACTTT

D gene: TRBD2
J gene: TRBJ2-1
V gene: TRBV28
clone size: many
CDR3 protein: CASRVGLADYNEQFF
CDR3 DNA: TGTGCCAGCAGGGTTGGGCTAGCGGACTACAATGAGCAGTTCTTC

D gene: .
J gene: TRBJ2-7
V gene: TRBV5-1
clone size: medium-sized
CDR3 protein: CASSLSREPPHEQYF
CDR3 DNA: TGCGCCAGCAGCTTGTCCCGGGAGCCGCCCCACGAGCAGTACTTC